The 16 T cell receptor beta chains presented below share a single source sample, sequenced in a study of T cell responses to AZD1222 COVID-19 vaccine. Using immunoSEQ multiplex PCR, the repertoire was profiled, and TCRdb retains in-frame clones only, with some absent. Altogether 95,000 to 150,000 clones are present, about 90% being singletons, with the ten largest covering nearly 4.5%. The source material was peripheral blood, sampled on day 0 of MenACWY control vaccination. Receptors were obtained from an adult in good health.

The V call is TRBV7-2, the J call TRBJ1-1; D is uncertain. The CDR3 has 14 amino acids. V was clipped by 7 bases and J by 4 bases, with 16 bases between them. Germline V gives CDR1 SGHTA, CDR2 FQGNSA. CDR3 coding DNA: TGTGCCAGCACCTTGGGAGGGTCGAGCACTGAAGCTTTCTTT. Translation gives CASTLGGSSTEAFF. Looking up the rest from reference TRBV7-2 and TRBJ1-1 gives the full variable domain: GAGVSQSPSNKVTEKGKDVELRCDPISGHTALYWYRQSLGQGLEFLIYFQGNSAPDKSGLPSDRFSAERTGGSVSTLTIQRTQQEDSAVYLCASTLGGSSTEAFFGQGTRLTVV.

J is TRBJ2-2 and V is TRBV28; D remains unclear. The CDR3 has 11 amino acids. Germline loops: CDR1 MDHEN, CDR2 SYDVKM. V was clipped by 6 bases and J by 6 bases, with 5 bases between them. The CDR3 DNA reads as TGTGCCAGCAGCCAACCCGGGGAGCTGTTTTTT. Translated: CASSQPGELFF.

The CDR3 loop is CASSLNGRVDEQFF. For the CDR3, the DNA is TGTGCCAGCAGCCTCAACGGGAGGGTTGATGAGCAGTTCTTC. This chain uses TRBV7-2 with TRBJ2-1; 8 positions agree with TRBD2. V trimming: 5 bases; J trimming: 8 bases; junction bases outside the gene matches: 8. CDR1 is SGHTA and CDR2 is FQGNSA in the germline V gene. The CDR3 consists of 14 residues. Full variable domain (remainder filled in from reference TRBV7-2 and TRBJ2-1): GAGVSQSPSNKVTEKGKDVELRCDPISGHTALYWYRQSLGQGLEFLIYFQGNSAPDKSGLPSDRFSAERTGGSVSTLTIQRTQQEDSAVYLCASSLNGRVDEQFFGPGTRLTVL.

A remark on this clone: Possible read error: a much larger clone is one base away. Other DNA sequences of this sample code for an identical CDR3. V usage is TRBV12-3 or TRBV12-4 and J usage is TRBJ1-1; D remains ambiguous. The V and J ends lost 3 bases and 1 base respectively, with 6 bases between them. The CDR3 has 13 residues. The CDR3, as DNA: TGTGCCAGCAGTTTTGGAGCGAACACTGAAGCTTTCTTT. Residues: CASSFGANTEAFF.

J is TRBJ2-5 and V is TRBV2; TRBD2 agrees at 8 bases. The CDR3 is made up of 15 amino acids. The V gene's germline CDR1 is SNHLY and CDR2 FYNNEI. Germline trimming cut 3 bases from V and 4 bases from J; bases unmatched to any gene: 7. The DNA for the CDR3 is TGTGCCAGCAGTGATATCGCGGGGGGTTCAGAGACCCAGTACTTC. This sequence encodes CASSDIAGGSETQYF.

The chain combines TRBV15 with TRBJ2-5; unclear D gene. The CDR3 has 16 amino acids. Germline V gene lookup returns CDR1 LNHNV and CDR2 YYDKDF (reference sequence). The V end was cut by 4 bases, the J end by 1 base, with 16 bases between. The CDR3 region has the DNA TGTGCCACCAGCAAACGAGGTACCGTGGGCCAAGAGACCCAGTACTTC. Translation gives CATSKRGTVGQETQYF.

The chain uses TRBV10-3 and TRBJ2-3; D call uncertain. Germline V gene sequence: CDR1 ENHRY, CDR2 SYGVKD. The CDR3 contains 14 residues. Trimming removed 4 bases from V and 1 base from J, with 9 bases in between. CDR3 region: CAISGGRGTDTQYF. In DNA, the CDR3 is TGTGCCATCAGTGGAGGCCGGGGCACAGATACGCAGTATTTT.

The chain recombines TRBV19 with TRBJ2-1; D gene unclear. V dropped 3 bases and J dropped 7 bases, with 7 bases sitting between them. This CDR3 spans 12 amino acids. Germline V lookup: CDR1 LNHDA, CDR2 SQIVND (reference sequence). The CDR3 nucleotides read TGTGCCAGTAGTATTGATTGGAATGAGCAGTTCTTC. Translation: CASSIDWNEQFF.

The chain carries TRBV6-5 and TRBJ1-3; D unclear. V was trimmed by 0 bases and J by 0 bases, leaving 9 bases between them. CDR3 length: 16 amino acids. CDR1 is MNHEY and CDR2 is SVGAGI in the germline V gene. The CDR3 region is CASSYSARSSGNTIYF. The CDR3, as DNA: TGTGCCAGCAGTTACTCGGCCAGAAGCTCTGGAAACACCATATATTTT.

V usage is TRBV2 and J usage is TRBJ1-5; D call uncertain. V lost 4 bases, J lost 3 bases, and 10 bases lay in between. The length of the CDR3 is 14 residues. Germline V gene data show CDR1 as SNHLY and CDR2 as FYNNEI. The chain's CDR3 is CASSVHSLNQPQHF. The CDR3 DNA reads TGTGCCAGCAGTGTCCACAGCCTCAATCAGCCCCAGCATTTT.

A few counts support this clone. The CDR3 reads CATQREGYTDTQYF. CDR3 sequence (DNA): TGTGCCACCCAGCGGGAGGGCTACACAGATACGCAGTATTTT. V gene TRBV19 combines with J gene TRBJ2-3, with 10 bases aligning to TRBD2. The CDR3 runs 14 residues. V lost 10 bases and J lost 2; bases outside the gene matches: 6. Germline V CDR1 and CDR2: LNHDA, SQIVND (reference sequence).

The chain is built from TRBV2 and TRBJ1-2; 7 bases agree with TRBD1. The CDR3 length is 15 residues. After removal of 2 bases from V and 6 bases from J, the junction contained 9 bases not matched to a gene. Germline-derived CDR1 and CDR2 are SNHLY and FYNNEI. The CDR3 here is CASSEQRTGTHGYTF. Here the CDR3 DNA reads TGTGCCAGCAGTGAACAGCGGACAGGTACGCATGGCTACACCTTC.

The V and J genes are TRBV30 and TRBJ2-6; D might be TRBD1 (6 bases). Per the germline V gene, CDR1 is GTSNPN and CDR2 is SVGIG (reference sequence). Trimming shortened V by 4 bases and J by 4 bases, and 8 bases separated the two germline ends. The CDR3 totals 13 residues. The CDR3 coding sequence is TGTGCCTGGAACAGGGTCGGGGCCAACGTCCTGACTTTC. It yields the protein CAWNRVGANVLTF.

The chain is built from TRBV12-3 or TRBV12-4 and TRBJ1-5, with D unclear. CDR3 size: 12 residues. Trimming shortened V by 2 bases and J by 4 bases, and 3 bases separated the two germline ends. CDR3 nucleotide sequence: TGTGCCAGCAGTTTACCAAATCAGCCCCAGCATTTT. The encoded protein is CASSLPNQPQHF.

This chain connects TRBV24-1 to TRBJ2-5, with D unresolved. In germline, CDR1 is KGHDR, CDR2 SFDVKD. This CDR3 comprises 15 residues. Trimming took 4 bases from V and 0 from J, leaving 11 bases between them. CDR3 residues: CATSDPTQYQETQYF. The CDR3 region has the DNA TGTGCCACCAGTGACCCAACACAGTACCAAGAGACCCAGTACTTC.

V usage is TRBV28 and J usage is TRBJ2-7, with D tentatively TRBD1 or TRBD2 (6 bases each). The CDR3 spans 14 residues. Between the trimmed V and J ends, which lost 3 bases and 3 bases, there was a span of 12 bases. Germline assignment: CDR1 MDHEN and CDR2 SYDVKM. The CDR3 nucleotides read TGTGCCAGCAGTTTCGGGGGCGCAAACTACGAGCAGTACTTC. Its protein is CASSFGGANYEQYF. Using reference TRBV28 and TRBJ2-7 for the parts outside the CDR3, the full variable domain is DVKVTQSSRYLVKRTGEKVFLECVQDMDHENMFWYRQDPGLGLRLIYFSYDVKMKEKGDIPEGYSVSREKKERFSLILESASTNQTSMYLCASSFGGANYEQYFGPGTRLTVT.